The clone carrying this TCR beta chain was counted only a few times. Its antigen is unknown. These data come from a study of molecular identifiers for immune sequencing clone quantification. TCRdb re-analysed the PCR reads in MiXCR, keeping a single row per CDR3 protein. This sample has 490,000 or so distinct CDR3 sequences; about a fifth occur once, and the top ten carry roughly 0.81%. The CDR3 spans 15 residues. The germline gives CDR1 SNHLY, CDR2 FYNNEI. Unmatched junction bases numbered 9, after V lost 5 bases and J lost 4 bases. Study-wide findings and caveats: Effector cells kept over 99% of their molecules in clones above 20 RNA copies, while naive cells kept under 1% there.

Libraries for naive CD8 T cells, which were made from around 18,000 to 910,000 sorted cells, drew on 10%, 30% or 50% of the RNA. The receptor was derived from a human donor in good health. Some libraries in this study had Jurkat cell RNA spiked in. V is TRBV2 and J is TRBJ2-5; the match to TRBD2 covers 8 bases. Specimen: naive CD8+ T cells from blood, with Jurkat cell RNA spiked in. This sample's subset: FACS-sorted CD8+CD4-CCR7+CD45RA+ naive T cells. The CDR3 region is CASSLPGLGLETQYF. CDR3 nucleotides: TGTGCCAGCAGTCTCCCGGGACTAGGGTTAGAGACCCAGTACTTC.